This T cell receptor beta chain was profiled in a study of blood T cell repertoires in COVID-19. Background on the study: COVID-19 samples collected from the United States, Italy and Spain covered acute and convalescent phases. Sample material is recorded as cDNA or gDNA derived from T cells, B-cell-depleted T cells, or PBMCs.

In the study's own analysis: Amplifying reference gene primers gave estimates of nucleated cell counts. Sequenced by immunoSEQ multiplex PCR; TCRdb stores in-frame clones only, minus some. That table furnishes V, J and clone size, whereas the DNA furnished D and trimming. The sample has 200,000 to 250,000 clones; approximately 85% are singletons. Enrolled during active infection, Seattle patients were then followed longitudinally. The sequence came from a woman of 80 years or more with COVID-19, enrolled during active disease. The sequencing sample was made of peripheral blood.

CDR3 in amino acids: CASSEAVTGLVETQYF. The CDR3 DNA reads as TGTGCCAGCAGTGAAGCAGTGACAGGACTTGTGGAGACCCAGTACTTC. The chain uses TRBV6-1 and TRBJ2-5; D might be TRBD1 (6 bases). Germline values: CDR1 MNHNS, CDR2 SASEGT. CDR3 length: 16 residues. The ends were cut back, 0 bases at V and 5 bases at J, with 16 bases in the middle.